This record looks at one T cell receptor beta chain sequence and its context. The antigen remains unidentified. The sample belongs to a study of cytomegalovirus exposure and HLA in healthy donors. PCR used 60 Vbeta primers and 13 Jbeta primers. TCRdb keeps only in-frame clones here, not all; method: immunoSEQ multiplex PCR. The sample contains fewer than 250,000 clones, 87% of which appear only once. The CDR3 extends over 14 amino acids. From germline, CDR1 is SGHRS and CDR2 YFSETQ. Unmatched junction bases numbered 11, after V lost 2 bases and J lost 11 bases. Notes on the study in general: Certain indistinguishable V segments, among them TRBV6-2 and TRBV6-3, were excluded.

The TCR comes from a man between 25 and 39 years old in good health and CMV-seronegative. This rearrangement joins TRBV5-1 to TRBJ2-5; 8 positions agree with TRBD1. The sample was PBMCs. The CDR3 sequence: CASSLRQGFDEQYF. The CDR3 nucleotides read TGCGCCAGCAGCTTACGACAGGGGTTCGATGAGCAGTACTTC.